The 10 T cell receptor beta chains in this list originate from one sample, sequenced in a study of lymphopenia after photon versus proton radiotherapy. Clones were sequenced by immunoSEQ multiplex PCR, and TCRdb holds only the in-frame ones, with some missing. The data show approximately 65,000 clones, approximately 90% seen once. The material sequenced was peripheral blood, taken from a patient treated with photon-based radiotherapy. Receptors originate from a woman in her 70s with pancreatic cancer.

The chain carries TRBV7-2 and TRBJ2-3; 7 bases fit TRBD1. This CDR3 is built from 16 residues. Germline CDR1 and CDR2: SGHTA and FQGNSA. The V gene end was trimmed by 0 bases and the J gene end by 2 bases; junction bases not matched to a gene: 5. The CDR3 sequence is CASSLAFGTVTDTQYF. The CDR3 coding sequence is TGTGCCAGCAGCTTAGCTTTCGGGACAGTCACAGATACGCAGTATTTT.

The chain has TRBV7-9 and TRBJ2-1; perhaps TRBD2 as D (5 bases). There are 18 residues in the CDR3. Trimming removed 5 bases at V and 2 bases at J, with 22 bases between. CDR1 and CDR2 (germline): SEHNR, FQNEAQ (reference sequence). The CDR3: CASSPKLRVAGAYNEQFF. DNA of the CDR3: TGTGCCAGCAGCCCTAAGCTGCGGGTCGCCGGGGCCTACAATGAGCAGTTCTTC.

The chain employs TRBV9 and TRBJ1-4; D not resolved. Germline-derived CDR1 and CDR2 are SGDLS and YYNGEE. This CDR3 region has 14 residues. V was cut by 0 bases and J by 6 bases, with 9 bases left in between. CDR3 residues: CASSVEPSDEKLFF. As DNA, the CDR3 is TGTGCCAGCAGCGTAGAACCCTCAGATGAAAAACTGTTTTTT.

The chain carries TRBV28 and TRBJ2-6; D unclear. The V end was cut by 6 bases, the J end by 2 bases, with 2 bases between. This CDR3 contains 12 residues. The germline gives CDR1 MDHEN, CDR2 SYDVKM. CDR3 nucleotide sequence: TGTGCCAGCAGCCCTGGGGCCAACGTCCTGACTTTC. Translating it yields CASSPGANVLTF.

The gene calls are TRBV27 and TRBJ2-1, with D maybe TRBD1 (7 bases). Germline V gene sequence: CDR1 MNHEY, CDR2 SMNVEV (reference sequence). This CDR3 is built from 17 residues. Trimming took off 5 bases at V and 2 bases at J, with 19 bases between the two ends. The CDR3 nucleotides are TGTGCCAGCAGTGCTAGGGGGCGGGACTCGGCCTACAATGAGCAGTTCTTC. Protein: CASSARGRDSAYNEQFF.

The rearrangement uses TRBV7-9 and TRBJ2-7; either TRBD1 or TRBD2 may supply D (5 bases each). The CDR3 extends over 14 amino acids. Germline V gene lookup returns CDR1 SEHNR and CDR2 FQNEAQ (reference sequence). The V end was cut by 2 bases, the J end by 2 bases, with 10 bases between. The CDR3 protein is CASSLSGGPYEQYF. The CDR3 nucleotides read TGTGCCAGCAGCTTAAGTGGGGGACCCTACGAGCAGTACTTC.

The J gene is TRBJ2-7, the V gene TRBV5-7; D unclear. TRBV5-7 is designated an ORF whose function remains uncertain. The length of the CDR3 is 12 residues. Trimming took off 2 bases at V and 4 bases at J, with 7 bases between the two ends. DNA for the CDR3: TGTGCCAGCAGCTTTATGGCGTACGAGCAGTACTTC. Translation: CASSFMAYEQYF.

The rearrangement joins TRBV19 to TRBJ2-7, with 10 positions matching TRBD1. CDR3 length: 14 amino acids. With 3 bases clipped from V and 7 bases from J, the junction kept 6 bases outside the gene matches. Germline assignment: CDR1 LNHDA and CDR2 SQIVND (reference sequence). This CDR3 is CASSIDRGLGEQYF. The CDR3 DNA reads as TGTGCCAGTAGTATCGACAGGGGGCTTGGGGAGCAGTACTTC.

This chain connects TRBV30 to TRBJ2-1, with 8 bases matching TRBD2. The CDR3 contains 16 residues. The ends lost 0 bases at V and 9 bases at J; junction bases unmatched: 13. Per the germline V gene, CDR1 is GTSNPN and CDR2 is SVGIG (reference sequence). CDR3 residues: CAWSVPVGGRSTEQFF. CDR3 nucleotides: TGTGCCTGGAGTGTACCCGTAGGCGGGAGGAGTACTGAGCAGTTCTTC.

This clone was observed a few times. The CDR3 region has the DNA TGCGCCAGCAGCCAAGATTGGGCGTATACGCAGTATTTT. This sequence encodes CASSQDWAYTQYF. The chain uses TRBV4-3 and TRBJ2-3; D gene unclear. The CDR3 loop spans 13 amino acids. Trimming removed 0 bases from V and 7 bases from J, with 8 bases in between. Looked up from germline, CDR1 is LGHNA and CDR2 is YSLEER.